This T cell receptor beta chain is from a study of T cells in Graves' hyperthyroidism and ophthalmopathy. Overall study: Peripheral blood was acquired at first diagnosis, ahead of any therapy whatsoever. Broader study findings: Ophthalmopathy was told apart from stable hyperthyroidism by a 13 V-J model. Most expanded thyroid clonotypes above 0.001 recurred in blood.

V lost 0 bases to trimming and J lost 5 bases; unmatched junction nucleotides: 3. The V gene's germline CDR1 is MNHEY and CDR2 SVGAGI. The CDR3 loop spans 15 amino acids. A roughly 9.7 ml volume of fresh peripheral blood provided the PBMCs. This clonotype showed up many times. Its specificity is unknown. Researchers amplified the TCR beta CDR3 regions from RNA transcripts. HTBI primers drove first-round RT-PCR of the TCR CDR3. TCRdb re-called the multiplex PCR reads through MiXCR, storing one row per CDR3 protein. Of 380,000 or so distinct CDR3 sequences detected, 13% appear once; the ten largest clones hold less than 25%.

This receptor was identified in a man aged 25-45 years with Graves' hyperthyroidism that later progressed to Graves' ophthalmopathy. The chain uses TRBV6-5 and TRBJ1-1; 10 bases are a match to TRBD1. Sequencing used blood. The CDR3 sequence is CASSYSDRGRTEAFF. The CDR3 bases are TGTGCCAGCAGTTACTCTGACAGGGGGCGGACTGAAGCTTTCTTT.